The T cell receptor beta chain under discussion was sequenced for a study of T cells after yellow fever vaccination. Overall study results and limits: Detected again after the booster were most primary-vaccination clones, at roughly 95% CD4 and roughly 88% CD8. Faster peaking, at day 5 versus 15, marked a secondary response that was weaker. A small proportion of clonotypes was detected in both the CD4 and CD8 compartments.

UMIs were added to TCR cDNA along with a universal primer site when it was made by 5'RACE template switching. MiXCR, run by TCRdb on the 5' RACE reads, gives a single entry per CDR3 protein. The sample includes hundreds of thousands of distinct CDR3 sequences, about 12% of them seen just once. This clonotype came up many times. Its antigen remains unidentified. Germline V gene lookup returns CDR1 SGHTA and CDR2 FQGNSA. Trimming stripped 6 bases from V and 6 bases from J, with 8 bases between. The CDR3 loop spans 12 amino acids. The J gene is TRBJ2-2, the V gene TRBV7-2; no reliable D call. This sequence was found in a man aged 25 to 40 who received the YFV17D yellow fever vaccine. The sample in question was PBMCs, obtained on the day of the yellow fever booster vaccination. The CDR3 sequence is CASSLAAGELFF. CDR3 nucleotides: TGTGCCAGCAGTTTGGCGGCCGGGGAGCTGTTTTTT.